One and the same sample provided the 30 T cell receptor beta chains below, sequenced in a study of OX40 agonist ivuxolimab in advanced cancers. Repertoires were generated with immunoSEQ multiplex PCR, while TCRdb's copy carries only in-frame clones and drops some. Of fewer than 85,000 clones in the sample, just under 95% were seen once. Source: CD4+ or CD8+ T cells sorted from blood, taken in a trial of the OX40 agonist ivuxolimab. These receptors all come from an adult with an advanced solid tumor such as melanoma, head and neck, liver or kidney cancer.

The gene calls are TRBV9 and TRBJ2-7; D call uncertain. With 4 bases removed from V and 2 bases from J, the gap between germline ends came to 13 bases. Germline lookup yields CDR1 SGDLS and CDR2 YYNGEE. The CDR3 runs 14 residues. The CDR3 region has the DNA TGTGCCAGCAGCCCTCCGGTCCGGCCCTACGAGCAGTACTTC. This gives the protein CASSPPVRPYEQYF.

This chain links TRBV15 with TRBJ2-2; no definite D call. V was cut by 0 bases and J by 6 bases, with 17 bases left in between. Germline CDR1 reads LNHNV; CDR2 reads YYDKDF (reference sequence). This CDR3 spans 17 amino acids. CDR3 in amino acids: CATSRDASGPLAGELFF. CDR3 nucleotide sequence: TGTGCCACCAGCAGAGATGCTTCCGGGCCACTGGCCGGGGAGCTGTTTTTT.

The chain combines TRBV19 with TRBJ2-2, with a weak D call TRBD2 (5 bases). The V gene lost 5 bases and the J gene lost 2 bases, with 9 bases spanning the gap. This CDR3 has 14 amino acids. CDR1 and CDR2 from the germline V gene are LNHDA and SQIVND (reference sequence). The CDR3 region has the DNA TGTGCCAGTAGTTGGACGGGAAACACCGGGGAGCTGTTTTTT. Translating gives CASSWTGNTGELFF.

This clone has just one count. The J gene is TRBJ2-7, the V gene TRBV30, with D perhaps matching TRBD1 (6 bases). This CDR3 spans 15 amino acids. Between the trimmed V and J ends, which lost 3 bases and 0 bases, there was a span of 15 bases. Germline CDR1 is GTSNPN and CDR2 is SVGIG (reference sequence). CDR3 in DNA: TGTGCCTGGAGCGACCCCTCGGACAGCTCCTACGAGCAGTACTTC. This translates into CAWSDPSDSSYEQYF. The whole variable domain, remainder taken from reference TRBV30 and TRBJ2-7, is SQTIHQWPATLVQPVGSPLSLECTVEGTSNPNLYWYRQAAGRGLQLLFYSVGIGQISSEVPQNLSASRPQDRQFILSSKKLLLSDSGFYLCAWSDPSDSSYEQYFGPGTRLTVT.

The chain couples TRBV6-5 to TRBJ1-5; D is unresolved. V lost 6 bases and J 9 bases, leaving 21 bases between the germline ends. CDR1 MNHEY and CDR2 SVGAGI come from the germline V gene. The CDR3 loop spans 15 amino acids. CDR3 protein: CASSTHPETGMPQHF. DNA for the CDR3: TGTGCCAGCAGCACCCACCCAGAGACGGGAATGCCCCAGCATTTT.

The CDR3 sequence is CASSEKAGPYSYEQYF. For the CDR3, the DNA is TGTGCCAGCAGTGAAAAGGCAGGCCCTTACTCCTACGAGCAGTACTTC. The rearrangement links TRBV6-1 to TRBJ2-7; no clear D gene. V lost 2 bases, J lost 0 bases, and 14 bases lay in between. Germline loops: CDR1 MNHNS, CDR2 SASEGT. The CDR3 runs to 16 residues.

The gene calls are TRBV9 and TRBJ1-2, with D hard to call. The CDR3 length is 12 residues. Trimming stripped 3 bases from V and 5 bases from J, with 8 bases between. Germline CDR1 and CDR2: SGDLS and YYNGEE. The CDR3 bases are TGTGCCAGCAGCGGCAGGACTTATGGCTACACCTTC. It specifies CASSGRTYGYTF.

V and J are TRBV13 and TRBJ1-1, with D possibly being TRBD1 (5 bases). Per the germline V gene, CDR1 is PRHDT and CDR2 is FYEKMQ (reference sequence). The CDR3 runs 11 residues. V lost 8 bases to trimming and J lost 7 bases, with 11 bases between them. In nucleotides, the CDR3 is TGTGCCAGCTCTCAGGGTCTTGAAGCTTTCTTT. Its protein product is CASSQGLEAFF.

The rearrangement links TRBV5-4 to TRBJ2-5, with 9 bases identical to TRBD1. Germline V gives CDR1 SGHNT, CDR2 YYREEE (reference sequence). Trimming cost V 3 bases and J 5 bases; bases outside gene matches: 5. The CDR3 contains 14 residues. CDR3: CASSWTGAEETQYF. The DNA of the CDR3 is TGTGCCAGCAGCTGGACAGGGGCCGAGGAGACCCAGTACTTC.

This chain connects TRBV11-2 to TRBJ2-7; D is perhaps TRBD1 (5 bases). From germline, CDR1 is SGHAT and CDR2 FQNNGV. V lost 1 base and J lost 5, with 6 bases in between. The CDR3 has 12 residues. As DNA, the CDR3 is TGTGCCAGCAGCTTAGCAGGGAACGAGCAGTACTTC. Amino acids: CASSLAGNEQYF.

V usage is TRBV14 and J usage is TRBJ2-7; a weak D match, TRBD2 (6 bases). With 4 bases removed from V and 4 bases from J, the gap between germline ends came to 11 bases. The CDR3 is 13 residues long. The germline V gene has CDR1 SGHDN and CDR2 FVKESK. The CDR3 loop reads CASSPGVRYEQYF. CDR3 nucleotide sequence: TGTGCCAGCAGCCCGGGGGTCAGGTACGAGCAGTACTTC.

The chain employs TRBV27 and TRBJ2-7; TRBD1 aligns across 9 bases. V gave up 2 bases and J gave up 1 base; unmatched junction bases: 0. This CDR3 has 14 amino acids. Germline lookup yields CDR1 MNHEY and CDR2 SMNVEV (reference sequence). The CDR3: CASSLGTGSYEQYF. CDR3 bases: TGTGCCAGCAGTTTAGGGACAGGGTCCTACGAGCAGTACTTC.

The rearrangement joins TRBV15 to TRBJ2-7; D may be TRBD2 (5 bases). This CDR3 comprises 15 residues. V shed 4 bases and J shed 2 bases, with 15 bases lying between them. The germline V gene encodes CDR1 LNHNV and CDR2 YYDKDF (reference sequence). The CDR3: CATSMGRGSAYEQYF. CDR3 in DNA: TGTGCCACCAGCATGGGGAGAGGGTCCGCCTACGAGCAGTACTTC.

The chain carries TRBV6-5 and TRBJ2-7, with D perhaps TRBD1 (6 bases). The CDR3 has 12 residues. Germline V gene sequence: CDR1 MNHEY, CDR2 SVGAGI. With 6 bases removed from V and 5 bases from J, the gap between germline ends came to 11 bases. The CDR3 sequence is CASSLRDNEQYF. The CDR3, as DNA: TGTGCCAGCAGCCTCCGGGACAACGAGCAGTACTTC.

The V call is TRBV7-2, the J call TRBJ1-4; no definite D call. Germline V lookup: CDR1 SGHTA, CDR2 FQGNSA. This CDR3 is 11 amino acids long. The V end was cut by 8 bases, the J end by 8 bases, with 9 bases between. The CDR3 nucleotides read TGTGCCAGCTCTCCTAGGGAAAAACTGTTTTTT. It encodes CASSPREKLFF. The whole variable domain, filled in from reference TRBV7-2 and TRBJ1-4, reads GAGVSQSPSNKVTEKGKDVELRCDPISGHTALYWYRQSLGQGLEFLIYFQGNSAPDKSGLPSDRFSAERTGGSVSTLTIQRTQQEDSAVYLCASSPREKLFFGSGTQLSVL.

CDR3 nucleotide sequence: TGTGCCAGCAGTTCCGGGGGACACCATATCCAAGAGACCCAGTACTTC. Translated: CASSSGGHHIQETQYF. The chain combines TRBV6-5 with TRBJ2-5; D is possibly TRBD1 or TRBD2 (6 bases each). The CDR3 has 16 residues. Germline V gene data show CDR1 as MNHEY and CDR2 as SVGAGI. V dropped 4 bases and J dropped 1 base, with 16 bases sitting between them.

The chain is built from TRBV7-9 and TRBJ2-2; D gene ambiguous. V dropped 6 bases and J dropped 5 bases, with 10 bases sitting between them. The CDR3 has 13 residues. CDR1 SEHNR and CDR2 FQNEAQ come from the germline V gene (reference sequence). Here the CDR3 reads CASSPGLTGELFF. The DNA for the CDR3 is TGTGCCAGCAGTCCCGGATTAACCGGGGAGCTGTTTTTT.

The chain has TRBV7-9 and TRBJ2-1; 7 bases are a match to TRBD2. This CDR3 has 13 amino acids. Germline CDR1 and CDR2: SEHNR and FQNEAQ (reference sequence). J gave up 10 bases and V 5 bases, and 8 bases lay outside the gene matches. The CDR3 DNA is TGTGCCAGCAGCCCCCGACTAGCTAACGAGCAGTTCTTC. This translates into CASSPRLANEQFF.

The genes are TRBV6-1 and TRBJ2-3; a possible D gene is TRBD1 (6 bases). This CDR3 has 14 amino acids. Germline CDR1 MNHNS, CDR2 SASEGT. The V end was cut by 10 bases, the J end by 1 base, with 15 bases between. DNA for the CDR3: TGTGCCACCCCAGAGGGGGATGGCACAGATACGCAGTATTTT. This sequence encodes CATPEGDGTDTQYF.

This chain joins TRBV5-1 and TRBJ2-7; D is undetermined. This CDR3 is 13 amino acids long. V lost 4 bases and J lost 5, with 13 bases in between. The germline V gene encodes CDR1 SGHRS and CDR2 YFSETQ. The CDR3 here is CASSPVGPHEQYF. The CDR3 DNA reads TGCGCCAGCAGCCCGGTCGGCCCGCACGAGCAGTACTTC. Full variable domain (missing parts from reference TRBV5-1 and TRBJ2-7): KAGVTQTPRYLIKTRGQQVTLSCSPISGHRSVSWYQQTPGQGLQFLFEYFSETQRNKGNFPGRFSGRQFSNSRSEMNVSTLELGDSALYLCASSPVGPHEQYFGPGTRLTVT.

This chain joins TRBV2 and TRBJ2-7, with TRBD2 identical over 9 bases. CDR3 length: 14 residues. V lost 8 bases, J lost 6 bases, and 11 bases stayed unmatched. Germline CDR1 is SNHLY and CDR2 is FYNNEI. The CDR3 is CASPLAGDPSEQYF. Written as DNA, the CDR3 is TGTGCCAGCCCTTTAGCGGGGGACCCTTCCGAGCAGTACTTC.

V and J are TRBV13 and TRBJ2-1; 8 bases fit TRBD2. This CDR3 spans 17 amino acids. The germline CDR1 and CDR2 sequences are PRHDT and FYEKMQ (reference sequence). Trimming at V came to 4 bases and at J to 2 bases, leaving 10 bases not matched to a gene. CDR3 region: CASSSYGGALPYNEQFF. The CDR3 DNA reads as TGTGCCAGCAGCTCATACGGGGGGGCGCTTCCCTACAATGAGCAGTTCTTC.

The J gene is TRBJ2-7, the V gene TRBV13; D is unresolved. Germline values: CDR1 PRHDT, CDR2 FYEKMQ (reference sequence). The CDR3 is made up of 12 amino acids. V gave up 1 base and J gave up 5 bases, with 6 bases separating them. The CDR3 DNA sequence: TGTGCCAGCAGCTTAGCGCGGCACGAGCAGTACTTC. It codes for CASSLARHEQYF.

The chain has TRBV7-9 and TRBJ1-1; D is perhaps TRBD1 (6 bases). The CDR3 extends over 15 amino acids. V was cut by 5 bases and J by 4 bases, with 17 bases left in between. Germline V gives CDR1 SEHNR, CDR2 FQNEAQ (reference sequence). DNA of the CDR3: TGTGCCAGCAGCCCACTGAGGGGGGGGAGCACTGAAGCTTTCTTT. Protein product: CASSPLRGGSTEAFF.

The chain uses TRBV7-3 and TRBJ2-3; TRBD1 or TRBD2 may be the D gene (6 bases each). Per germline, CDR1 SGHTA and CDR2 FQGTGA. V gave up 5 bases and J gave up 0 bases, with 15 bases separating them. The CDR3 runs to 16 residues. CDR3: CASSPIGGSSTDTQYF. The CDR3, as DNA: TGTGCCAGCAGCCCTATCGGGGGCTCAAGCACAGATACGCAGTATTTT. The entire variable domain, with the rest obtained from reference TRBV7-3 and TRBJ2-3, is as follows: GAGVSQTPSNKVTEKGKYVELRCDPISGHTALYWYRQSLGQGPEFLIYFQGTGAADDSGLPNDRFFAVRPEGSVSTLKIQRTERGDSAVYLCASSPIGGSSTDTQYFGPGTRLTVL.

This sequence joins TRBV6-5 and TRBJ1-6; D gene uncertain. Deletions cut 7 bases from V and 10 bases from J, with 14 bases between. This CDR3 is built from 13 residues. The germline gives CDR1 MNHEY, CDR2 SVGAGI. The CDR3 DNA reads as TGTGCCAGCACCGTACGGGTAGCCTCACCCCTCCACTTT. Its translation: CASTVRVASPLHF.

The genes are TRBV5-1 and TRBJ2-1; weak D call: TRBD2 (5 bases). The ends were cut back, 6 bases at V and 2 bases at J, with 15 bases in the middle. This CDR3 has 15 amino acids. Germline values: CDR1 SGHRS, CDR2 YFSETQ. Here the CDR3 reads CASTLDLFPYNEQFF. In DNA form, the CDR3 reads TGCGCCAGCACCCTGGACTTGTTTCCCTACAATGAGCAGTTCTTC.

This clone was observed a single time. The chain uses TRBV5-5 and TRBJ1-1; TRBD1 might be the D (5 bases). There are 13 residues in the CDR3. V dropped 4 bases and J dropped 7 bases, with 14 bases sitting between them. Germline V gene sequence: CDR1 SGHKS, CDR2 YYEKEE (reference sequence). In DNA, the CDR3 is TGTGCCAGCAGCGGGGACCGTTGGTTTGAAGCTTTCTTT. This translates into CASSGDRWFEAFF. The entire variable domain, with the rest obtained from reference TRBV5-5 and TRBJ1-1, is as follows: DAGVTQSPTHLIKTRGQQVTLRCSPISGHKSVSWYQQVLGQGPQFIFQYYEKEERGRGNFPDRFSARQFPNYSSELNVNALLLGDSALYLCASSGDRWFEAFFGQGTRLTVV.

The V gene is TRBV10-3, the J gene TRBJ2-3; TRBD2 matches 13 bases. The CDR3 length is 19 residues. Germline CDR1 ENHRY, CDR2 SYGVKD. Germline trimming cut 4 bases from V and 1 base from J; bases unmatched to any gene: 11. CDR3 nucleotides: TGTGCCATCAGTGGACTAGCGGGGGGAGGTGTCTTGGGCACAGATACGCAGTATTTT. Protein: CAISGLAGGGVLGTDTQYF.

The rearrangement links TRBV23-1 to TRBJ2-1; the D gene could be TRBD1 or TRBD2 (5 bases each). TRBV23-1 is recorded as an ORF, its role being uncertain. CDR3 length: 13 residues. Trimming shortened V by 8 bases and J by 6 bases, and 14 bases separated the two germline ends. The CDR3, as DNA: TGCGCCAGCCTAAGGGACCGCGGCAATGAGCAGTTCTTC. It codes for CASLRDRGNEQFF.